The clone carrying this T cell receptor beta chain was detected a few times. The antigen is unknown. Unmatched junction bases numbered 5, after V lost 5 bases and J lost 7 bases. This CDR3 is 14 amino acids long. Germline V gene sequence: CDR1 MNHNY, CDR2 SVGAGI (reference sequence). This sample was included in a study of blood T cells in healthy people across ages. Primers used in a second PCR of about 7 to 12 cycles were a sample-barcoded 5' primer and a J-beta primer mix. TCRdb reprocessed the 5' RACE reads with MiXCR, giving one entry per CDR3 protein. In the table there are 540,000 or so distinct CDR3 sequences, under 55% of which are singletons. Study conclusions and caveats: What prevented conclusive comparison of naive and antigen-experienced cells was that PBMCs were unsorted.

Per sample, extraction of total RNA gave at least 6 micrograms in every case. The clonotype originates from an elderly man in good health. Sequencing was carried out using blood. The chain recombines TRBV6-6 with TRBJ1-2; TRBD1 agrees at 12 bases. CDR3 loop: CASSQGQGARGYTF. The CDR3 nucleotides read TGTGCCAGCAGTCAGGGACAGGGGGCGCGTGGCTACACCTTC.